The TCR beta chain under discussion was sequenced for a study of blood T cell repertoires in COVID-19. Background on the study: T cells, B-cell-depleted T cells, or PBMCs supplied cDNA or gDNA.

Sequencing used immunoSEQ multiplex PCR; TCRdb keeps in-frame clones, though not all of them. There are 200,000 to 250,000 clones in the sample; approximately 82% occur only once, and 13% lies in the top ten. The CDR3 is made up of 13 amino acids. CDR1 and CDR2 (germline): MNHEY, SMNVEV (reference sequence). J was trimmed by 3 bases and V by 6 bases; bases with no gene match: 3. The chain links TRBV27 to TRBJ2-3, with 7 bases lining up with TRBD2. Sequencing was performed on peripheral blood. The receptor's source is a human donor in a cohort sampled during active COVID-19. The CDR3 region is CASRVAGTDTQYF. In nucleotides, the CDR3 is TGTGCCAGCAGAGTAGCGGGTACAGATACGCAGTATTTT.